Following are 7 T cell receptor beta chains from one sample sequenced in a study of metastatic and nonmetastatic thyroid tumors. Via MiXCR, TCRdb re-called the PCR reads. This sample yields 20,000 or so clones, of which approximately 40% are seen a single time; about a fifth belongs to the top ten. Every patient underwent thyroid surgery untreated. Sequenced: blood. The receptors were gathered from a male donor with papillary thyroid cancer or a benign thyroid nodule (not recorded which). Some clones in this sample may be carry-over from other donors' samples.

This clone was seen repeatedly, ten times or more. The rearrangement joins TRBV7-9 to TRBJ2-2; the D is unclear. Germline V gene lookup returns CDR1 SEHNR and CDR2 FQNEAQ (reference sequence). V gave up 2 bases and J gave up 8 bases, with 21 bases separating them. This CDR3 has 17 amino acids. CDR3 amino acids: CASSLRLQNAKVGELFF. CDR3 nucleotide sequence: TGTGCCAGCAGCTTAAGGTTACAGAACGCTAAGGTGGGGGAGCTGTTTTTT.

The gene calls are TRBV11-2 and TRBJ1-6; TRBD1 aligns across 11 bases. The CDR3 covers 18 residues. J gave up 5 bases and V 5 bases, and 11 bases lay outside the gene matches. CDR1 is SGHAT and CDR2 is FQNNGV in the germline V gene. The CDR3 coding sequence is TGTGCCAGCAGCCGTAGGACAGGGGGCCTAATTGATAATTCACCCCTCCACTTT. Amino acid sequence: CASSRRTGGLIDNSPLHF. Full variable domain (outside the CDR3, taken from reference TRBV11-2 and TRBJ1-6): EAGVAQSPRYKIIEKRQSVAFWCNPISGHATLYWYQQILGQGPKLLIQFQNNGVVDDSQLPKDRFSAERLKGVDSTLKIQPAKLEDSAVYLCASSRRTGGLIDNSPLHFGNGTRLTVT.

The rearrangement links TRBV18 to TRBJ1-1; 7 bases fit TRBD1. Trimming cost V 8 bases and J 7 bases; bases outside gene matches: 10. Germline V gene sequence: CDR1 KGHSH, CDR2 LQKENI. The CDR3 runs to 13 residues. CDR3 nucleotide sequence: TGTGCCAGCGTACGACAGGGTGGCGGTGAAGCTTTCTTT. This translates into CASVRQGGGEAFF.

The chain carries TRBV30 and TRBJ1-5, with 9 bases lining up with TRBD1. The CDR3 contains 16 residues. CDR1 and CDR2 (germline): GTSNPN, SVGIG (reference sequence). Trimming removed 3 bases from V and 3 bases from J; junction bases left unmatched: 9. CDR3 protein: CAWSIQGTGFNQPQHF. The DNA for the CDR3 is TGTGCCTGGAGCATTCAGGGGACAGGGTTCAATCAGCCCCAGCATTTT.

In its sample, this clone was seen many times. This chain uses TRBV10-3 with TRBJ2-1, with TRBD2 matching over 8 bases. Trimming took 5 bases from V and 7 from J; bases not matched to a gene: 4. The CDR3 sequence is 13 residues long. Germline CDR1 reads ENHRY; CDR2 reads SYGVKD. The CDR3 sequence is CAISFERGNEQFF. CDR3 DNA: TGTGCCATCAGTTTTGAGCGGGGGAATGAGCAGTTCTTC.

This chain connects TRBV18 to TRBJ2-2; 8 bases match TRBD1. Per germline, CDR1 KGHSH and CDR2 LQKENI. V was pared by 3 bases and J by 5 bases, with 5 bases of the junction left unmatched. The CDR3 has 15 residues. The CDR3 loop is CASSPQGAGTGELFF. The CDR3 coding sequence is TGTGCCAGCTCACCTCAGGGGGCCGGAACCGGGGAGCTGTTTTTT.

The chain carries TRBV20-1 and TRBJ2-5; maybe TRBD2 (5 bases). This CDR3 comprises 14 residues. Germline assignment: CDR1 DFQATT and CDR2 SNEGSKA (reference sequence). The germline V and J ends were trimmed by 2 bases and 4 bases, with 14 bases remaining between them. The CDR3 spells CSARPGGGGETQYF. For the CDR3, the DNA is TGCAGTGCTAGACCAGGAGGCGGAGGAGAGACCCAGTACTTC.